This T cell receptor (beta chain) originates from a study of cytomegalovirus exposure and HLA in healthy donors. PCR involved 60 Vbeta and 13 Jbeta primers. Using immunoSEQ multiplex PCR, the repertoire was profiled, and TCRdb retains in-frame clones only, with some absent. The table shows around 100,000 clones, with 84% occurring only once. The germline V and J ends were trimmed by 4 bases and 0 bases, with 13 bases remaining between them. Germline loops: CDR1 MGHRA, CDR2 YSYEKL. The length of the CDR3 is 15 residues. Comment on this clone: Its cognate antigen is unknown.

General study results and limits: V- and J-gene trimming of TCR beta was linked (in a later analysis) to a missense DCLRE1C variant. Among the sequence variants, a highly shared cluster was likely an artifact of sequencing. Earlier analysis looked at TCR beta V segments, and most were productive about 90% or about 30% of the time.

The chain recombines TRBV4-1 with TRBJ2-7; tentatively, D is TRBD1 (7 bases). The receptor's source is a young woman in good health and CMV-seropositive. The sequencing sample was made of PBMCs. CDR3 protein: CASSPRQGGSYEQYF. In DNA, the CDR3 is TGCGCCAGCAGCCCCAGACAGGGAGGCTCCTACGAGCAGTACTTC.